Listed here is a single T cell receptor (beta chain). It was with 60 Vbeta and 13 Jbeta primers that the PCR ran. Here immunoSEQ multiplex PCR was the method, and the copy in TCRdb shows in-frame clones only, minus some. Of over 100,000 clones in the sample, about 80% are singletons; the top ten hold about 2%. These data are taken from a study of cytomegalovirus exposure and HLA in healthy donors. About the study: Assignment to the Caucasian-associated ancestry cluster applied to 81% of the approximately 400 genotyped donors.

The CDR3 has 15 residues. The V gene's germline CDR1 is SGHRS and CDR2 YFSETQ. The V gene lost 0 bases and the J gene lost 4 bases, with 11 bases spanning the gap. The chain uses TRBV5-1 and TRBJ1-3; D is uncertain. This sequence was found in a human donor in good health. Material for sequencing was PBMCs. CDR3 coding DNA: TGCGCCAGCAGCTTGGATCGGGGTGACGGAAACACCATATATTTT. Translated, it gives CASSLDRGDGNTIYF.